Following are 10 T cell receptor beta chains from one sample sequenced in a study of T cell responses to AZD1222 COVID-19 vaccine. TCRdb's copy holds only in-frame clones and misses some; the assay was immunoSEQ multiplex PCR. The data contain 98,000 or so clones, roughly nine tenths of them singletons. The starting material was peripheral blood, obtained 28 days after the second dose of the MenACWY control vaccine. The receptors originated from an adult who received the MenACWY meningococcal vaccine as a control.

Points on this clone: Other DNA variants within this sample encode the same CDR3. This chain uses TRBV12-3 or TRBV12-4 with TRBJ1-2; no clear D. The V end was cut by 5 bases, the J end by 0 bases, with 7 bases between. The length of the CDR3 is 13 residues. CDR3 region: CASSPSANYGYTF. The CDR3 DNA follows: TGTGCCAGCAGTCCCTCGGCTAACTATGGCTACACCTTC.

The J gene is TRBJ2-7, the V gene TRBV6-2 or TRBV6-3; either TRBD1 or TRBD2 may fit D (5 bases each). Trimming took 6 bases from V and 0 from J, leaving 15 bases between them. The length of the CDR3 is 15 residues. Germline CDR1 and CDR2: MNHEY and SVGEGT. This chain's CDR3 is CASSSQGRNSYEQYF. The CDR3 region has the DNA TGTGCCAGCAGCTCCCAGGGACGGAACTCCTACGAGCAGTACTTC.

This clone has more than one count but fewer than ten. This chain uses TRBV6-2 or TRBV6-3 with TRBJ1-5; D perhaps matches TRBD1 (6 bases). Between the trimmed V and J ends, which lost 5 bases and 0 bases, there was a span of 14 bases. CDR3 length: 16 amino acids. Germline V gives CDR1 MNHEY, CDR2 SVGEGT. The CDR3 DNA sequence: TGTGCCAGCAGTAGTGGGACACTCTATAGCAATCAGCCCCAGCATTTT. Amino acid sequence: CASSSGTLYSNQPQHF.

The genes are TRBV21-1 and TRBJ1-1; the table calls TRBD1, which could not be checked here. TRBV21-1 is shown as a pseudogene. The CDR3 is made up of 12 amino acids. Here the CDR3 reads CASSSGQGSAFF. The CDR3 bases are TGTGCCAGCAGTTCGGGACAGGGTTCAGCTTTCTTT.

This chain uses TRBV7-3 with TRBJ2-1; possibly TRBD1 for D (6 bases). Trimming took off 5 bases at V and 6 bases at J, with 17 bases between the two ends. The CDR3 length is 15 residues. Germline lookup yields CDR1 SGHTA and CDR2 FQGTGA. DNA of the CDR3: TGTGCCAGCAGCCCCGCCCTACAGGGCCCCAATGAGCAGTTCTTC. Translated: CASSPALQGPNEQFF.

This rearrangement joins TRBV28 to TRBJ1-2; perhaps TRBD1 as D (6 bases). Germline V lookup: CDR1 MDHEN, CDR2 SYDVKM. Trimming took 1 base from V and 8 from J, leaving 11 bases between them. CDR3 length: 13 amino acids. In nucleotides, the CDR3 is TGTGCCAGCAGTTTATTACGGGGGCACGGCTACACCTTC. This gives the protein CASSLLRGHGYTF.

The CDR3 loop reads CASSLGGPISYGYTF. The CDR3 DNA reads as TGTGCCAGCAGCTTAGGTGGACCGATATCCTATGGCTACACCTTC. The V gene is TRBV7-9, the J gene TRBJ1-2; no clear D gene. The CDR3 is made up of 15 amino acids. Trimming cost V 1 base and J 4 bases, with 13 bases left between them. Looked up from germline, CDR1 is SEHNR and CDR2 is FQNEAQ (reference sequence).

The V call is TRBV6-4, the J call TRBJ2-1; TRBD2 matches at 8 bases. Germline trimming cut 4 bases from V and 6 bases from J; bases unmatched to any gene: 14. The germline V gene encodes CDR1 MRHNA and CDR2 SNTAGT. This CDR3 is 17 amino acids long. This CDR3 is CASSALPGAGGSNEQFF. Written as DNA, the CDR3 is TGTGCCAGCAGTGCGCTCCCTGGTGCGGGGGGCTCCAATGAGCAGTTCTTC.

The rearrangement links TRBV28 to TRBJ1-4; D perhaps matches TRBD1 (5 bases). Germline V gives CDR1 MDHEN, CDR2 SYDVKM. The germline V and J ends were trimmed by 1 base and 4 bases, with 19 bases remaining between them. This CDR3 comprises 18 residues. The CDR3 coding sequence is TGTGCCAGCAGTTTATCCGGCCTTCGGGACGGATTTAATGAAAAACTGTTTTTT. This translates into CASSLSGLRDGFNEKLFF.

This clone was seen only once. This chain connects TRBV7-9 to TRBJ1-2, with no clear D. Germline V gene sequence: CDR1 SEHNR, CDR2 FQNEAQ (reference sequence). The CDR3 is 14 amino acids. V dropped 5 bases and J dropped 8 bases, with 18 bases sitting between them. The CDR3 reads CASSPWTGDVGYTF. CDR3 DNA sequence: TGTGCCAGCAGCCCGTGGACCGGCGACGTGGGCTACACCTTC.